This T cell receptor (beta chain) was profiled in a study of blood T cell repertoires in COVID-19. Study-wide context: Some COVID-19 samples were acute and others convalescent; all came from the United States, Italy and Spain. Nucleic acid was either cDNA or gDNA, and it came from T cells, B-cell-depleted T cells, or PBMCs.

TCRdb's copy holds only in-frame clones and misses some; the assay was immunoSEQ multiplex PCR. Here the sample spans roughly 430,000 clones, more than 70% being singletons. Clinical history reported by participants formed the basis on which cohorts were assigned. Individuals in the exposed group had encountered a COVID-19 case within 2 weeks preceding study entry. The length of the CDR3 is 10 residues. With 5 bases removed from V and 5 bases from J, the gap between germline ends came to 4 bases. Germline assignment: CDR1 MDHEN and CDR2 SYDVKM. Material for sequencing was PBMCs or T cells enriched from blood (not recorded which). The chain has TRBV28 and TRBJ2-7; no definite D call. This clonotype was sampled from a woman aged 18-29 years who had been exposed to COVID-19. This CDR3 reads CASSTNEQYF. The CDR3 DNA follows: TGTGCCAGCAGTACTAACGAGCAGTACTTC.